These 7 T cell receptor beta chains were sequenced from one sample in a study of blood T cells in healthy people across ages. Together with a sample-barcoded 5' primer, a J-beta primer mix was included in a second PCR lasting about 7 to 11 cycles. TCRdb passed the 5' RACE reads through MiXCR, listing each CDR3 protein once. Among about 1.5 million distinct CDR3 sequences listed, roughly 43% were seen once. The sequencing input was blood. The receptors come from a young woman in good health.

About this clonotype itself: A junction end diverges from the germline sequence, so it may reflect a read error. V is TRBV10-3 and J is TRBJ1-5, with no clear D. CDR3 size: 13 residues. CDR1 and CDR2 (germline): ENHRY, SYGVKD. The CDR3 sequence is CAIKGSGNQPQHF. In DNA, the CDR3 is TGTGCTATCAAGGGTTCCGGCAATCAGCCCCAGCATTTT.

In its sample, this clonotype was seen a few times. The DNA of the CDR3 is TGTGCCAGCAGTTTATCCTCCGGGGTTGCCTACGAGCAGTACTTC. It codes for CASSLSSGVAYEQYF. The rearrangement uses TRBV12-3 or TRBV12-4 and TRBJ2-4; the D gene is possibly TRBD2 (5 bases). Near its end, the DNA agrees better with TRBJ2-7, so the J call may be wrong. CDR3 length: 15 amino acids.

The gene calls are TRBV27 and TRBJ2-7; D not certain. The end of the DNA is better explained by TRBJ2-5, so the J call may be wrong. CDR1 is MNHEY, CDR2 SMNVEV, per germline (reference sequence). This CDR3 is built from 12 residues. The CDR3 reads CASSATPGTQYF. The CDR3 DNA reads TGTGCCAGCAGCGCAACCCCCGGGACCCAGTACTTC.

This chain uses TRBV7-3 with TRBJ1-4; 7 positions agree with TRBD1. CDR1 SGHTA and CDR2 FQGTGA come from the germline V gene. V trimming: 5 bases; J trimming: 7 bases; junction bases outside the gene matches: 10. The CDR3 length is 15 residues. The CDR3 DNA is TGTGCCAGCAGCCCCACAGGGGTCGTGGGTGAAAAACTGTTTTTT. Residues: CASSPTGVVGEKLFF.

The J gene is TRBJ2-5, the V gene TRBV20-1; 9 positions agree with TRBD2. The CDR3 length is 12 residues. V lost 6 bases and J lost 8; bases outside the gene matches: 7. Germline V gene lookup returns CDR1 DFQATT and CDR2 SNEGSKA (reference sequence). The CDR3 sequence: CSAEGLAATQYF. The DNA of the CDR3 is TGCAGTGCCGAGGGACTAGCCGCCACCCAGTACTTC.

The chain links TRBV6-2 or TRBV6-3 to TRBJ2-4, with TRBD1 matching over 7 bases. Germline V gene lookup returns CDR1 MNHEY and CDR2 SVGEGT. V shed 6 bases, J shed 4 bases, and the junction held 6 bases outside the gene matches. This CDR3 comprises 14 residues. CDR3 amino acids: CASSPGTAKNIQYF. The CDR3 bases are TGTGCCAGCAGCCCCGGGACAGCGAAAAACATTCAGTACTTC.

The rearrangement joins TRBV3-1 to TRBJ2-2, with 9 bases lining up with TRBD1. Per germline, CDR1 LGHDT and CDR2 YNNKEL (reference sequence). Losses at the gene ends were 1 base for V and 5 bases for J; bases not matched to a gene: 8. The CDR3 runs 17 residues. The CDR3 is CASSQVQTGGGTGELFF. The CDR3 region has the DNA TGTGCCAGCAGCCAAGTCCAGACAGGGGGAGGGACCGGGGAGCTGTTTTTT.